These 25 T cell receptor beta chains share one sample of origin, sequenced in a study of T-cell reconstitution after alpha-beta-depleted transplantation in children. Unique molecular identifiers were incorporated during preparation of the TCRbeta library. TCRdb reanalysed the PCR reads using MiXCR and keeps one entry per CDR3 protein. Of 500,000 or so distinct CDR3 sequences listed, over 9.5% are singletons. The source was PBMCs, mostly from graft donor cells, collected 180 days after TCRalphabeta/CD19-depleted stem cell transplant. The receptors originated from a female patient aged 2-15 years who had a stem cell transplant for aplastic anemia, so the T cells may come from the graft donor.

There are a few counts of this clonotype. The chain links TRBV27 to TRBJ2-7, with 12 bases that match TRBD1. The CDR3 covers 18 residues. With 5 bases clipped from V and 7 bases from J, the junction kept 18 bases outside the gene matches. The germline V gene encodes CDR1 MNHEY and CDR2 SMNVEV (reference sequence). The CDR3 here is CASSPIPWRDRGRREQYF. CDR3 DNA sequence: TGTGCCAGCAGTCCGATCCCTTGGAGGGACAGGGGGCGCCGTGAGCAGTACTTC.

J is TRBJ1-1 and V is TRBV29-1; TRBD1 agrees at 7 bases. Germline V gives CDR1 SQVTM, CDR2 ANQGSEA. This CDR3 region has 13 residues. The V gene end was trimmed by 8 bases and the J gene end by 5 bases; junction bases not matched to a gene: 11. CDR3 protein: CSPHRGPGTEAFF. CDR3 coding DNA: TGCAGCCCCCACAGGGGCCCAGGGACTGAAGCTTTCTTT. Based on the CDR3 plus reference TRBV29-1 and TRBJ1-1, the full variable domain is SAVISQKPSRDICQRGTSLTIQCQVDSQVTMMFWYRQQPGQSLTLIATANQGSEATYESGFVIDKFPISRPNLTFSTLTVSNMSPEDSSIYLCSPHRGPGTEAFFGQGTRLTVV.

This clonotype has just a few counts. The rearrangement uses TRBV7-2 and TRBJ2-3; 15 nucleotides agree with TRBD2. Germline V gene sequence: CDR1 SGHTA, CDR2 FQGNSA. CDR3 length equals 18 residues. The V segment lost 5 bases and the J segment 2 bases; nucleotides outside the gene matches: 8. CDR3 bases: TGTGCCAGCAGCCTACCGGGACTAGCGGGAGGAACCACAGATACGCAGTATTTT. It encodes CASSLPGLAGGTTDTQYF.

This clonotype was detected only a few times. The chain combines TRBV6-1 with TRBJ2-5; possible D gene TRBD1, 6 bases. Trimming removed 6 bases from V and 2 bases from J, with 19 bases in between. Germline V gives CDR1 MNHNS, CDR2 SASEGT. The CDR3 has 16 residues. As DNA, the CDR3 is TGTGCCAGCAGCCCAGCACGTGGGACACTACAAGAGACCCAGTACTTC. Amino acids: CASSPARGTLQETQYF.

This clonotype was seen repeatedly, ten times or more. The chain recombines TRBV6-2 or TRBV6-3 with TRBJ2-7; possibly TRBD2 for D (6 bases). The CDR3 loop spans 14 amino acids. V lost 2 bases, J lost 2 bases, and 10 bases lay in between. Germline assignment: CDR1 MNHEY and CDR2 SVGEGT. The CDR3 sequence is CASSYRGGTYEQYF. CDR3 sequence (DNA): TGTGCCAGCAGTTACAGGGGAGGTACCTACGAGCAGTACTTC.

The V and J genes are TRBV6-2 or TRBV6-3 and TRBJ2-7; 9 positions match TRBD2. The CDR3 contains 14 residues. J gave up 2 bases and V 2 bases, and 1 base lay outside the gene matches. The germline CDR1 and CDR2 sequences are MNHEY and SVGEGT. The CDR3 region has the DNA TGTGCCAGCAGTTACGGCGGGAGGGCCTACGAGCAGTACTTC. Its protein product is CASSYGGRAYEQYF.

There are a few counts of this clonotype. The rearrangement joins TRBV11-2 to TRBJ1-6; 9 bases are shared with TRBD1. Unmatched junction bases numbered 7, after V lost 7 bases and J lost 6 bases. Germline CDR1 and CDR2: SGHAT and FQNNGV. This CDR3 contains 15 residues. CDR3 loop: CASTFRGQGNSPLHF. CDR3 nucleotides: TGTGCCAGCACGTTCCGGGGACAGGGTAATTCACCCCTCCACTTT. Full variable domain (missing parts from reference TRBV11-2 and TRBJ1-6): EAGVAQSPRYKIIEKRQSVAFWCNPISGHATLYWYQQILGQGPKLLIQFQNNGVVDDSQLPKDRFSAERLKGVDSTLKIQPAKLEDSAVYLCASTFRGQGNSPLHFGNGTRLTVT.

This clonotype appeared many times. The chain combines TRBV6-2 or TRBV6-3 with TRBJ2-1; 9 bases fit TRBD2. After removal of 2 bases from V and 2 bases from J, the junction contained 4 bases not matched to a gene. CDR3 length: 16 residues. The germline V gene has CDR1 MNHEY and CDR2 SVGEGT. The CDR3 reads CASSYMRTSAYNEQFF. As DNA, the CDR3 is TGTGCCAGCAGTTACATGCGGACTAGCGCCTACAATGAGCAGTTCTTC.

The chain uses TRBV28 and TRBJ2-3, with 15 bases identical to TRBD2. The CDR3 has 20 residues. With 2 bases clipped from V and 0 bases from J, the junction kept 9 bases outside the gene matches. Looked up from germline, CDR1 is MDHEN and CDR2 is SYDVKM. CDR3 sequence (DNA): TGTGCCAGCAGTTTAAGCAGGACTAGCGGGAGGGCCTTTAGCACAGATACGCAGTATTTT. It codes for CASSLSRTSGRAFSTDTQYF.

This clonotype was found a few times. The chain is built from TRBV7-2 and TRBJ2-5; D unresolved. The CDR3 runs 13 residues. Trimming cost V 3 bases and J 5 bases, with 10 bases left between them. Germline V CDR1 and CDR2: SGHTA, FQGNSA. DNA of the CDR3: TGTGCCAGCAGCTTGGGTCGATGGGAGACCCAGTACTTC. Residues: CASSLGRWETQYF.

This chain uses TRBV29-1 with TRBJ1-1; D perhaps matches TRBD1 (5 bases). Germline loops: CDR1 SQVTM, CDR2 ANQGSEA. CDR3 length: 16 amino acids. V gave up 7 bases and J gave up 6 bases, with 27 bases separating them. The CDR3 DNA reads TGCAGCGGGTGCGACAGCTATGTGGGGTTTTGCTCTGAAGCTTTCTTT. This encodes CSGCDSYVGFCSEAFF.

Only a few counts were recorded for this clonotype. CDR3 in amino acids: CASSQGVGPGSYNEQFF. The DNA of the CDR3 is TGTGCCAGCAGCCAAGGGGTCGGTCCGGGCTCCTACAATGAGCAGTTCTTC. The rearrangement uses TRBV3-1 and TRBJ2-1, with D hard to call. The CDR3 has 17 residues. The germline V gene encodes CDR1 LGHDT and CDR2 YNNKEL (reference sequence). Deletions cut 1 base from V and 0 bases from J, with 13 bases between.

The CDR3 loop reads CASSLGYSINEQYF. CDR3 coding DNA: TGTGCCAGCAGCTTAGGATACAGTATCAACGAGCAGTACTTC. This chain connects TRBV7-2 to TRBJ2-7, with unresolved D. The ends were cut back, 1 base at V and 5 bases at J, with 12 bases in the middle. This CDR3 is built from 14 residues. Looked up from germline, CDR1 is SGHTA and CDR2 is FQGNSA.

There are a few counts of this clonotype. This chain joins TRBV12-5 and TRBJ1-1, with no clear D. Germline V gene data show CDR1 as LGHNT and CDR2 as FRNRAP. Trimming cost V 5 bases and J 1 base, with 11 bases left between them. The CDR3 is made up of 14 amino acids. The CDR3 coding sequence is TGTGCTAGTGGTCCAGCTTTGTCGAACACTGAAGCTTTCTTT. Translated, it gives CASGPALSNTEAFF.

The CDR3 loop reads CASSLGGGFTNYGYTF. For the CDR3, the DNA is TGTGCCAGCAGCTTAGGGGGGGGGTTCACTAACTATGGCTACACCTTC. The chain uses TRBV7-2 and TRBJ1-2; a weak D match, TRBD1 (5 bases). Trimming removed 1 base at V and 0 bases at J, with 12 bases between. The length of the CDR3 is 16 residues. Germline V gives CDR1 SGHTA, CDR2 FQGNSA.

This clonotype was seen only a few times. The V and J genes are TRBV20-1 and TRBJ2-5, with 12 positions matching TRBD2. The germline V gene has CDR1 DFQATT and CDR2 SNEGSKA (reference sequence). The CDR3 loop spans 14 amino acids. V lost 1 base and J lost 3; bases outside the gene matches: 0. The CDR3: CSARGTSGKETQYF. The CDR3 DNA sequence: TGCAGTGCTAGAGGGACTAGCGGGAAAGAGACCCAGTACTTC.

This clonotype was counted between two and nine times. In nucleotides, the CDR3 is TGTGCCAGCATCCCTGAGAGGGTCGGGGGCACTGAAGCTTTCTTT. This codes for CASIPERVGGTEAFF. This chain connects TRBV7-9 to TRBJ1-1, with TRBD1 as a possible D gene (5 bases). This CDR3 contains 15 residues. Trimming cost V 7 bases and J 4 bases, with 19 bases left between them. Germline CDR1 SEHNR, CDR2 FQNEAQ (reference sequence).

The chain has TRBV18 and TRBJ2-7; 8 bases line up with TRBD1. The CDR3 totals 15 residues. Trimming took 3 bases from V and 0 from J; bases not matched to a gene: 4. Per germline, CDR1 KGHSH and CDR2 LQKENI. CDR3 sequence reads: CASSPRQGSSYEQYV. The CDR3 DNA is TGTGCCAGCTCACCCCGACAGGGGAGCTCCTACGAGCAGTACGTC.

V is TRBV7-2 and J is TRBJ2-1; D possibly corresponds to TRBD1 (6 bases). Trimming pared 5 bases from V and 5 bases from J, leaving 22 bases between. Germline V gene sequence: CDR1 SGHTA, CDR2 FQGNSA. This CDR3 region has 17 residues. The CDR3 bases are TGTGCCAGCAGCATCTCCGGTGGGGACAAAGGGCACAATGAGCAGTTCTTC. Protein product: CASSISGGDKGHNEQFF.

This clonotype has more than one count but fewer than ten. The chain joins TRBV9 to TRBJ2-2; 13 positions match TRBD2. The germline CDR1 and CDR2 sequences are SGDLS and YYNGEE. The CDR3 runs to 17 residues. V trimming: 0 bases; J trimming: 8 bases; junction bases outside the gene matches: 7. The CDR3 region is CASSVATSGRMAGELFF. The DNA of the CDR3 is TGTGCCAGCAGCGTAGCGACTAGCGGGAGGATGGCAGGGGAGCTGTTTTTT.

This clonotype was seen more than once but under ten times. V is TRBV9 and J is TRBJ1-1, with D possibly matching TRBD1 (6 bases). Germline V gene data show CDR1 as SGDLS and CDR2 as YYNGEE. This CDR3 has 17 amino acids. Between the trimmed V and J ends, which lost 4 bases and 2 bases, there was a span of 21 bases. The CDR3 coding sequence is TGTGCCAGCAGCCTTGCCATTAACAGGGAGGGAAACACTGAAGCTTTCTTT. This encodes CASSLAINREGNTEAFF.

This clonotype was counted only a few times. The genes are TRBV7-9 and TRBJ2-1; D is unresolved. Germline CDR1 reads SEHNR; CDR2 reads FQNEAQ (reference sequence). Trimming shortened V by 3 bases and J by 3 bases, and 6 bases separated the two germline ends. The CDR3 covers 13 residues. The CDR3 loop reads CASSLVLYNEQFF. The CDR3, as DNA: TGTGCCAGCAGCTTGGTGCTCTACAATGAGCAGTTCTTC. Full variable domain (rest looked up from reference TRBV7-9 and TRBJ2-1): DTGVSQNPRHKITKRGQNVTFRCDPISEHNRLYWYRQTLGQGPEFLTYFQNEAQLEKSRLLSDRFSAERPKGSFSTLEIQRTEQGDSAMYLCASSLVLYNEQFFGPGTRLTVL.

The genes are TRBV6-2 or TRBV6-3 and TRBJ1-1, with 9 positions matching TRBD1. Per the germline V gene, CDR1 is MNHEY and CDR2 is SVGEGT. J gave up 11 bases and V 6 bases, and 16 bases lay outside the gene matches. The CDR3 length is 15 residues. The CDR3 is CASSRPGTGSTDAFF. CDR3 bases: TGTGCCAGCAGCCGTCCCGGGACAGGGAGTACCGACGCTTTCTTT.

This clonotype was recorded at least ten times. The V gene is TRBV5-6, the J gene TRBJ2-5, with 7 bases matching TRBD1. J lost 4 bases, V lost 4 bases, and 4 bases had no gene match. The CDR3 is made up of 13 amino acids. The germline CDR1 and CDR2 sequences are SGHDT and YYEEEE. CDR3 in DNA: TGTGCCAGCAGCGCACAGGGGAGAGAGACCCAGTACTTC. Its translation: CASSAQGRETQYF.

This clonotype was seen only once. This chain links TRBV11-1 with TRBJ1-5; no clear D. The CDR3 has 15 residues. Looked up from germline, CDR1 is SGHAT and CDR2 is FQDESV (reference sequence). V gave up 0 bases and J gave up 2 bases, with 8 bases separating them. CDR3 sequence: CASSLAASRNQPQHF. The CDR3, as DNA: TGTGCCAGCAGCTTAGCGGCCAGCCGCAATCAGCCCCAGCATTTT.